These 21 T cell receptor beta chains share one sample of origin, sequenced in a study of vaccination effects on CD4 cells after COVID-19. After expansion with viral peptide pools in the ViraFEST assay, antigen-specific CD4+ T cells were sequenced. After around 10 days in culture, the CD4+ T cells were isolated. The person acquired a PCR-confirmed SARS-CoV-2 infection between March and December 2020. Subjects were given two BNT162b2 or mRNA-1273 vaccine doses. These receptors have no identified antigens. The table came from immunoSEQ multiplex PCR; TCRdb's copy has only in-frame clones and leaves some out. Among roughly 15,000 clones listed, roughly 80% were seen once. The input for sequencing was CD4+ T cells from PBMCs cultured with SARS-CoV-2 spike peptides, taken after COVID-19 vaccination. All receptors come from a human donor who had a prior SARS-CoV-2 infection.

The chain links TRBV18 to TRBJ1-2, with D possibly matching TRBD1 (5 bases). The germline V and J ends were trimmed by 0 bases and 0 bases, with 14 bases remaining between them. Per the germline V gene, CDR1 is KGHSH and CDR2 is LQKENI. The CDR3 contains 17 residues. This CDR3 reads CASSPPQGLTPNYGYTF. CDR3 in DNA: TGTGCCAGCTCACCACCCCAGGGACTAACCCCTAACTATGGCTACACCTTC.

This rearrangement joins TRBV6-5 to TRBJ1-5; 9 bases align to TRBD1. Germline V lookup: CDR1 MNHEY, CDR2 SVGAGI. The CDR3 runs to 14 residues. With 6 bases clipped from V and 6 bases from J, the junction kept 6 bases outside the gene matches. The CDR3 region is CASSGTGWSQPQHF. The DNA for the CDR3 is TGTGCCAGCAGCGGGACAGGGTGGAGTCAGCCCCAGCATTTT.

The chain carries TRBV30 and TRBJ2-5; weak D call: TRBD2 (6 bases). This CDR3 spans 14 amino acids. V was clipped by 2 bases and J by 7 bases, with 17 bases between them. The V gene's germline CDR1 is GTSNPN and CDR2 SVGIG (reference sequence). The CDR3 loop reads CAWSIGTPGVTQYF. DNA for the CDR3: TGTGCCTGGAGTATCGGGACTCCCGGGGTGACCCAGTACTTC.

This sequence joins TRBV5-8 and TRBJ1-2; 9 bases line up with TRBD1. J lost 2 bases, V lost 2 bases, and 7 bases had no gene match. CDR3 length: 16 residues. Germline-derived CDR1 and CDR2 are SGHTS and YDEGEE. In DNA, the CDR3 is TGTGCCAGCAGCTTATTGGGACAGGGCGGGAACTATGGCTACACCTTC. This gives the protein CASSLLGQGGNYGYTF.

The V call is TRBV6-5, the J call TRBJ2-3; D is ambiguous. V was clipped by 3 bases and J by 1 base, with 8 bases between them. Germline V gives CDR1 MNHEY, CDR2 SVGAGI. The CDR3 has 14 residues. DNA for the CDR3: TGTGCCAGCAGTTATGTCGTGGGCACAGATACGCAGTATTTT. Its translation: CASSYVVGTDTQYF.

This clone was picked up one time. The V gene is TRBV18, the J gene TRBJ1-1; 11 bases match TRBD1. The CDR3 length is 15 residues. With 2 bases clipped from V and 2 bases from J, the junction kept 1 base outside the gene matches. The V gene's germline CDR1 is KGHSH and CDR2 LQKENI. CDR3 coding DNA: TGTGCCAGCTCACCATGGACAGGGGGCAACACTGAAGCTTTCTTT. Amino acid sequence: CASSPWTGGNTEAFF.

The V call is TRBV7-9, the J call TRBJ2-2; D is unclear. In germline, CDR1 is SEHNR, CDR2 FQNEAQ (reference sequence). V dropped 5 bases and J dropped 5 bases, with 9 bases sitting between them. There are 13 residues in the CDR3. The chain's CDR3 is CASSTISTGELFF. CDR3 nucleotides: TGTGCCAGCAGCACAATCTCTACCGGGGAGCTGTTTTTT.

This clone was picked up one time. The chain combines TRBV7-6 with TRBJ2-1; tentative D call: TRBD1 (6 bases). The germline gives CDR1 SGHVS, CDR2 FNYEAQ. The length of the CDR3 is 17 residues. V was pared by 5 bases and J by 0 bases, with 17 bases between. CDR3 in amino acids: CASSTGSGTSSYNEQFF. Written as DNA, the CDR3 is TGTGCCAGCAGCACCGGGTCCGGGACAAGCTCCTACAATGAGCAGTTCTTC.

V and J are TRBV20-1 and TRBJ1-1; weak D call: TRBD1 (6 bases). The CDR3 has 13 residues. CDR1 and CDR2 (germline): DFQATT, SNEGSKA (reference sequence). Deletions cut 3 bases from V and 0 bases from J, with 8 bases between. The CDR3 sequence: CSASQGLNTEAFF. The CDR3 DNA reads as TGCAGTGCTAGTCAGGGGCTGAACACTGAAGCTTTCTTT.

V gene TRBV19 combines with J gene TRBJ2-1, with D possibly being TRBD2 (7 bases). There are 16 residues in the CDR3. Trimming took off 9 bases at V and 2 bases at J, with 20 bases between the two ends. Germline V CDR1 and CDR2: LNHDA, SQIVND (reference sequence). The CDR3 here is CARGPRGAIPYNEQFF. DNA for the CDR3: TGTGCCAGGGGTCCCCGGGGGGCCATACCCTACAATGAGCAGTTCTTC.

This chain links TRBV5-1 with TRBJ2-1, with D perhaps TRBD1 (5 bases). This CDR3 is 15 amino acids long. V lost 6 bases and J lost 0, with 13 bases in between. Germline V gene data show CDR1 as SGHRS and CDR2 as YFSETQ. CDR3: CASTLDTPSYNEQFF. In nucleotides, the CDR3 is TGCGCCAGCACCCTGGACACTCCCTCCTACAATGAGCAGTTCTTC.

The CDR3 protein is CASRGLAGTGELFF. The CDR3, as DNA: TGTGCCAGCAGGGGACTAGCGGGCACCGGGGAGCTGTTTTTT. The V gene is TRBV7-3, the J gene TRBJ2-2; TRBD2 aligns across 12 bases. Unmatched junction bases numbered 0, after V lost 6 bases and J lost 4 bases. The length of the CDR3 is 14 residues. Per the germline V gene, CDR1 is SGHTA and CDR2 is FQGTGA.

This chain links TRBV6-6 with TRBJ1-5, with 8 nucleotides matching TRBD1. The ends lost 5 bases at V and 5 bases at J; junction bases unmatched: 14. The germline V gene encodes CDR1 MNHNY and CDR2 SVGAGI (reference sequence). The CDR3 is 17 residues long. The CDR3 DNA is TGTGCCAGCAGTCAAACAAGACATGGACAGGGCTATCAGCCCCAGCATTTT. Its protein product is CASSQTRHGQGYQPQHF.

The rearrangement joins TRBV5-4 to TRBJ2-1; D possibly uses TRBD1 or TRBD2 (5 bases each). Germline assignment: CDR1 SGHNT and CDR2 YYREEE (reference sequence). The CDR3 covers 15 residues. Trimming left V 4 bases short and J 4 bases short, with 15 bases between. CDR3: CASSHGTVLYNEQFF. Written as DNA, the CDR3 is TGTGCCAGCAGCCACGGGACGGTCCTTTACAATGAGCAGTTCTTC.

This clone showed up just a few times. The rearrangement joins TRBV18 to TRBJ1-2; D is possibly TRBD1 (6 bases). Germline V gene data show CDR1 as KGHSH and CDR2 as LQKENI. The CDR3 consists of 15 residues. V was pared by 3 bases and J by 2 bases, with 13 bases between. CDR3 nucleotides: TGTGCCAGCTCACCCGGACAGAAGCCGAACTATGGCTACACCTTC. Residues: CASSPGQKPNYGYTF.

The CDR3 bases are TGTGCCAGCAGTTTCAACAGGGTCTCCACTGAAGCTTTCTTT. Protein: CASSFNRVSTEAFF. The V call is TRBV6-2 or TRBV6-3, the J call TRBJ1-1; perhaps TRBD1 as D (6 bases). Between the trimmed V and J ends, which lost 4 bases and 4 bases, there was a span of 13 bases. Per germline, CDR1 MNHEY and CDR2 SVGEGT. The length of the CDR3 is 14 residues.

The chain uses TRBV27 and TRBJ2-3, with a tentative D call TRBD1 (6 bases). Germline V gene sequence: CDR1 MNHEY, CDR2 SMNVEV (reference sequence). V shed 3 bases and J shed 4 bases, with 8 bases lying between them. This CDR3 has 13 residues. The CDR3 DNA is TGTGCCAGCAGTTTTAACAGGGCAGATACGCAGTATTTT. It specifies CASSFNRADTQYF.

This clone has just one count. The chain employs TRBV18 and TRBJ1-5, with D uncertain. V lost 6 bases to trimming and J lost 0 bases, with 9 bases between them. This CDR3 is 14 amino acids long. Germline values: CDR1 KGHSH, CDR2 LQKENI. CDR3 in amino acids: CASSPRDSNQPQHF. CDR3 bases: TGTGCCAGCTCGCCCCGGGATAGCAATCAGCCCCAGCATTTT. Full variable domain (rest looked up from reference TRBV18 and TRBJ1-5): NAGVMQNPRHLVRRRGQEARLRCSPMKGHSHVYWYRQLPEEGLKFMVYLQKENIIDESGMPKERFSAEFPKEGPSILRIQQVVRGDSAAYFCASSPRDSNQPQHFGDGTRLSIL.

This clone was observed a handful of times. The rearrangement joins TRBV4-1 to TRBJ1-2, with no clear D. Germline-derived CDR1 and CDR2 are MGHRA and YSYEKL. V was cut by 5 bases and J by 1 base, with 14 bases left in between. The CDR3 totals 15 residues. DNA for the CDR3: TGCGCCAGCAGCGAATCATCGAGCGGTAACTATGGCTACACCTTC. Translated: CASSESSSGNYGYTF.

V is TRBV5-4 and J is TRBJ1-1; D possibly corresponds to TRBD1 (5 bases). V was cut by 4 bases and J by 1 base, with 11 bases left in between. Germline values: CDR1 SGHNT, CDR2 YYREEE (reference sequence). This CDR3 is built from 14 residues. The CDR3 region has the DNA TGTGCCAGCAGCATCAACGGGGGGAACACTGAAGCTTTCTTT. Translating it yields CASSINGGNTEAFF. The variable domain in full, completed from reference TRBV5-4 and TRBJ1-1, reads ETGVTQSPTHLIKTRGQQVTLRCSSQSGHNTVSWYQQALGQGPQFIFQYYREEENGRGNFPPRFSGLQFPNYSSELNVNALELDDSALYLCASSINGGNTEAFFGQGTRLTVV.

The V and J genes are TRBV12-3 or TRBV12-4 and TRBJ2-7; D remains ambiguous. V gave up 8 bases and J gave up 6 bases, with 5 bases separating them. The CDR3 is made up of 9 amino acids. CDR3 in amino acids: CASPSEQYF. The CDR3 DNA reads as TGTGCCAGCCCTAGCGAGCAGTACTTC.